This entry features one T cell receptor beta chain sequence. The CDR3 extends over 14 amino acids. Germline V gene lookup returns CDR1 LNHDA and CDR2 SQIVND (reference sequence). After removal of 9 bases from V and 4 bases from J, the junction contained 9 bases not matched to a gene. Clones were sequenced by immunoSEQ multiplex PCR, and TCRdb holds only the in-frame ones, with some missing. Of fewer than 300,000 clones listed, roughly nine tenths were seen once; the top ten hold about an eighth. The data were taken from a study of blood T cell repertoires in COVID-19. Study-level information: T cells, B-cell-depleted T cells, or PBMCs provided the cDNA or gDNA that served as material.

Sequencing was performed on peripheral blood. The chain uses TRBV19 and TRBJ1-5; 7 bases are shared with TRBD1. The receptor was isolated from a woman aged 25-40 years with COVID-19, enrolled during active disease. The CDR3 coding sequence is TGTGCCAGCAATAACAGGGGTGGAAATCAGCCCCAGCATTTT. It encodes CASNNRGGNQPQHF.